This TCR beta chain was profiled in a study of blood T cell repertoires in COVID-19. Turning to the study itself: Sample material is recorded as cDNA or gDNA derived from T cells, B-cell-depleted T cells, or PBMCs.

In the original workflow: For nucleated cells, counts were estimated from reference gene primer amplification. Assay used: immunoSEQ multiplex PCR; TCRdb lists only in-frame clones, some missing. V and J calls and clone size are copied from that table; D and trimming were computed from the DNA. The table shows tens of thousands of clones, with over 85% occurring only once. Trimming removed 1 base from V and 6 bases from J; junction bases left unmatched: 8. CDR3 length equals 15 residues. Looked up from germline, CDR1 is MNHNS and CDR2 is SASEGT. A few counts support this clone. This clonotype was sampled from a male donor with active COVID-19. V usage is TRBV6-1 and J usage is TRBJ1-1; 7 positions match TRBD1. The source material was peripheral blood. The CDR3 region is CASSEVRDRESEAFF. CDR3 bases: TGTGCCAGCAGTGAAGTCAGAGACAGGGAGTCTGAAGCTTTCTTT.